The 11 T cell receptor beta chains in this list originate from one sample, sequenced in a study of cytomegalovirus exposure and HLA in healthy donors. It was with 60 Vbeta and 13 Jbeta primers that the PCR ran. This table comes from immunoSEQ multiplex PCR, and its TCRdb copy is limited to in-frame clones, with some not included. The table includes under 200,000 clones, roughly 84% detected once. Specimen: PBMCs. The receptors here all came from a boy under 18 in good health and CMV-seronegative.

The chain is built from TRBV7-2 and TRBJ2-7, with 8 bases fitting TRBD1. CDR3 size: 15 residues. Germline V gives CDR1 SGHTA, CDR2 FQGNSA. The V gene end was trimmed by 6 bases and the J gene end by 7 bases; junction bases not matched to a gene: 14. CDR3 sequence (DNA): TGTGCCAGCAGTAAAGCCGGACAGGGACCCCGGGAGCAGTACTTC. It yields the protein CASSKAGQGPREQYF. Using reference TRBV7-2 and TRBJ2-7 for the parts outside the CDR3, the full variable domain is GAGVSQSPSNKVTEKGKDVELRCDPISGHTALYWYRQSLGQGLEFLIYFQGNSAPDKSGLPSDRFSAERTGGSVSTLTIQRTQQEDSAVYLCASSKAGQGPREQYFGPGTRLTVT.

The chain employs TRBV27 and TRBJ2-7; D remains unclear. CDR3 size: 14 residues. Per germline, CDR1 MNHEY and CDR2 SMNVEV (reference sequence). The V gene lost 5 bases and the J gene lost 2 bases, with 13 bases spanning the gap. The CDR3 region is CASSHRVTPYEQYF. The CDR3 nucleotides read TGTGCCAGCAGTCACCGGGTTACCCCCTACGAGCAGTACTTC.

The chain has TRBV30 and TRBJ2-7; D is unclear. The CDR3 runs to 13 residues. Looked up from germline, CDR1 is GTSNPN and CDR2 is SVGIG (reference sequence). Between the trimmed V and J ends, which lost 3 bases and 0 bases, there was a span of 9 bases. In DNA form, the CDR3 reads TGTGCCTGGAGCAGTGGCTTCTCCTACGAGCAGTACTTC. It codes for CAWSSGFSYEQYF.

This chain joins TRBV7-2 and TRBJ1-3, with TRBD1 as a possible D gene (6 bases). This CDR3 spans 15 amino acids. The V end was cut by 3 bases, the J end by 4 bases, with 13 bases between. Germline V gene lookup returns CDR1 SGHTA and CDR2 FQGNSA. The CDR3 here is CASSFVGAGGNTIYF. The CDR3 bases are TGTGCCAGCAGCTTTGTGGGGGCTGGGGGAAACACCATATATTTT.

The chain is built from TRBV5-6 and TRBJ2-1; tentatively, D is TRBD1 (6 bases). Looked up from germline, CDR1 is SGHDT and CDR2 is YYEEEE. The V end lost 0 bases, the J end lost 8 bases, and 9 bases lay between the germline ends. The CDR3 has 13 residues. The CDR3 bases are TGTGCCAGCAGCTTGGTCAGGGGTGATGAGCAGTTCTTC. Residues: CASSLVRGDEQFF.

The chain joins TRBV5-1 to TRBJ2-3, with D possibly TRBD2 on 7 matching bases. Germline V gives CDR1 SGHRS, CDR2 YFSETQ. Trimming removed 4 bases at V and 5 bases at J, with 23 bases between. The CDR3 is 17 residues long. CDR3 sequence: CASSTGGRGPGEDTQYF. In DNA form, the CDR3 reads TGCGCCAGCAGCACCGGTGGGCGGGGGCCGGGGGAAGATACGCAGTATTTT.

The gene calls are TRBV7-2 and TRBJ2-7; TRBD2 is a possible D gene (5 bases). The CDR3 is 15 residues long. Trimming removed 2 bases at V and 2 bases at J, with 13 bases between. In germline, CDR1 is SGHTA, CDR2 FQGNSA. The CDR3 DNA reads TGTGCCAGCAGCTTACGGGATCGGGGTCCCTACGAGCAGTACTTC. As protein: CASSLRDRGPYEQYF.

In this sample, this clone turned up once. The chain couples TRBV7-2 to TRBJ2-7, with TRBD1 identical over 7 bases. J was trimmed by 6 bases and V by 4 bases; bases with no gene match: 12. This CDR3 spans 15 amino acids. Germline loops: CDR1 SGHTA, CDR2 FQGNSA. This chain's CDR3 is CASSYLQQGPGEQYF. CDR3 nucleotide sequence: TGTGCCAGCAGCTACCTACAACAGGGGCCCGGCGAGCAGTACTTC.

The chain has TRBV30 and TRBJ1-5, with 7 nucleotides matching TRBD1. Trimming removed 0 bases from V and 10 bases from J; junction bases left unmatched: 9. In germline, CDR1 is GTSNPN, CDR2 SVGIG (reference sequence). The CDR3 runs 14 residues. DNA of the CDR3: TGTGCCTGGAGTGTACAGGGGTATACGCAACCCCAGCATTTT. Translation: CAWSVQGYTQPQHF.

The chain uses TRBV7-6 and TRBJ2-3; TRBD1 is a possible D gene (6 bases). V was pared by 5 bases and J by 3 bases, with 15 bases between. Germline CDR1 reads SGHVS; CDR2 reads FNYEAQ. The CDR3 sequence is 15 residues long. The CDR3 region is CASSLGTRETDTQYF. The CDR3 bases are TGTGCCAGCAGCCTCGGGACAAGGGAGACAGATACGCAGTATTTT.

Concerning this clone: The germline gene is not matched at one end of the junction; a read error may be the cause. J is TRBJ2-1 and V is TRBV5-6; 9 nucleotides agree with TRBD2. The CDR3 contains 14 residues. CDR1 SGHDT and CDR2 YYEEEE come from the germline V gene. DNA of the CDR3: TGTGCCCGCAGCCCTCGGGTAGCGGGAGCCCAGCAGTTCTTC. Its protein is CARSPRVAGAQQFF.